The present T cell receptor (beta chain) was sequenced within a study of T cell clones after liver transplantation. The wider study: TCRbeta sequencing after a pre-transplant mixed lymphocyte reaction identified graft-donor-reactive clones, later tracked in post-transplant blood. Graft-donor-reactive sequences were compared with third-party-reactive TCRbeta sequences from pre-transplant mixed lymphocyte reactions. Study-wide points: Circulating graft-donor-reactive CD4 TCRbeta sequences fell significantly post-transplant in most of the 8 subjects.

This clone has only one observation. Its antigen is currently unknown. Method: immunoSEQ multiplex PCR; TCRdb's copy keeps in-frame clones and lacks some. Here the sample spans about 58,000 clones, about 73% being singletons. The germline CDR1 and CDR2 sequences are MNHNY and SVGAGI (reference sequence). The CDR3 contains 16 residues. V shed 2 bases, J shed 4 bases, and the junction held 3 bases outside the gene matches. Unstimulated PBMCs were sorted into CD3+CD4+ and CD3+CD8+ populations. This clonotype was obtained from a human patient who received a liver transplant. Part of the T cells may come from the graft donor. The sample consisted of CD4+ T cells from blood, taken at the approximately 15-month timepoint. The chain has TRBV6-6 and TRBJ1-5, with TRBD1 matching over 12 bases. In DNA, the CDR3 is TGTGCCAGCAGTTACAGGGGACAGGGGGCAAATCAGCCCCAGCATTTT. Translated: CASSYRGQGANQPQHF.